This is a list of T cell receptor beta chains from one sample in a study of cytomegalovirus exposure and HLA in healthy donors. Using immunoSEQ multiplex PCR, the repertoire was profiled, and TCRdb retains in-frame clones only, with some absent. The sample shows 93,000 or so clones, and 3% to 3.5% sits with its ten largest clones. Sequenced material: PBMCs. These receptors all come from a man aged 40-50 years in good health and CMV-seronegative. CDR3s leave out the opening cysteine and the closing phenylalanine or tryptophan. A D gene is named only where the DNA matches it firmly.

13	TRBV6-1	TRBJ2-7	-	ASSDVADKTYEQY
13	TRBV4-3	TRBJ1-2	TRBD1	ASSPGTGRNYGYT
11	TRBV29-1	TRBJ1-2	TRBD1	SVVLSRGHGYT
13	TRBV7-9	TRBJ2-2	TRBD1	ASSRDRTNTGELF
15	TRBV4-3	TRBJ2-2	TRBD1	ASSQDLQGAVTGELF
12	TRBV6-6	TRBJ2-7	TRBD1	ASSPQGVTYEQY
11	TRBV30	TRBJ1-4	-	AGTMGGDEKLF
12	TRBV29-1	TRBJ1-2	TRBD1	SVEEGQPNYGYT
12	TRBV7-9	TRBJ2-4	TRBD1	ASSLVGQRNIQY
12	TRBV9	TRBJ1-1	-	ASSDRGEGTEAF
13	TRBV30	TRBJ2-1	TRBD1	AWGEGGLTYNEQF
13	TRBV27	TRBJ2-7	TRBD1	ASSSWTGGIDEQY
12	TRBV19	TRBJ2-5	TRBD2	ASTTPGGSETQY
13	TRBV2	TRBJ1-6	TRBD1	ASSAWDRATSPLH
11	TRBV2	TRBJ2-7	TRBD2	ARGLAGGYEQY
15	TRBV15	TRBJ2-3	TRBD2	ATSRGDTSGGSDTQY
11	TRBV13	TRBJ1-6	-	ASSLSYNSPLH
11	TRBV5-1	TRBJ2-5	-	ASSFSPGETQY
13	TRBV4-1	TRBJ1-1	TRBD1	ASSPQGRWYTEAF
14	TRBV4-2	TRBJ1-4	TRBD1	ASSILPPTGDEKLF
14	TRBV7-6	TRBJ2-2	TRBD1	ASRTGGLVGLGELF
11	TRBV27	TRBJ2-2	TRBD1	ASSLSGQGELF
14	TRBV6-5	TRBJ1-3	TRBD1	ASSYSSGGRGNTIY
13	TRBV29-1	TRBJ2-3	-	SPWVDSSGTDTQY
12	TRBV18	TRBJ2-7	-	ASSPPPGTYEQY
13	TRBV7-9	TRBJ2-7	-	ASSQMGQKLYEQY
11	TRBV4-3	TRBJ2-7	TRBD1	ASSRGTDYEQY
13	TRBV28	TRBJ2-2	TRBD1	ASSQGQQNTGELF
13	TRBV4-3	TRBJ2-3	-	ASSRGGVAEDTQY
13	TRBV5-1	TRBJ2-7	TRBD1	ASSSPTGFSYEQY
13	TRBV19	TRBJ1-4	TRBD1	ASSTTGNGYEKLF
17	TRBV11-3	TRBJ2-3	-	ASSLDRWVRGPSTDTQY
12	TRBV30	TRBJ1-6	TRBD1	AWSVQGKVSPLH
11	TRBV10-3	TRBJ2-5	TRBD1	ATQPQGGETQY
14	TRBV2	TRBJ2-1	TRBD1	ASSQRGTGKYNEQF
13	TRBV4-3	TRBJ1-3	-	ASSQEGTSGNTIY
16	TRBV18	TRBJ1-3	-	ASSHNRNDKHSGNTIY
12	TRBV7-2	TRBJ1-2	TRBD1	ASSLGTGHYGYT
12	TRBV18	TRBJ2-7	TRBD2	ASSSNGRAYEQY
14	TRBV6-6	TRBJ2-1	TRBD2	ASSKLAGDFYNEQF
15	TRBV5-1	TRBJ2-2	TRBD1	ASSLGPGQTNTGELF
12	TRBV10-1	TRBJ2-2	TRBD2	ASGVAGDSGELF
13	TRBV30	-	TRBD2	ACSTDREGSYEQY
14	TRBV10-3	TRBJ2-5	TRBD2	AIGGRGGEGAKTQY
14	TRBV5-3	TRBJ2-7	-	ARSLIILWYSYEQY
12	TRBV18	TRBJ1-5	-	ASSPRGPEEPQH
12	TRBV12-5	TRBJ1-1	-	ASGYRIMNTEAF
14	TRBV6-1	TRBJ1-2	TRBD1	ASSAAPGQGFGGYT